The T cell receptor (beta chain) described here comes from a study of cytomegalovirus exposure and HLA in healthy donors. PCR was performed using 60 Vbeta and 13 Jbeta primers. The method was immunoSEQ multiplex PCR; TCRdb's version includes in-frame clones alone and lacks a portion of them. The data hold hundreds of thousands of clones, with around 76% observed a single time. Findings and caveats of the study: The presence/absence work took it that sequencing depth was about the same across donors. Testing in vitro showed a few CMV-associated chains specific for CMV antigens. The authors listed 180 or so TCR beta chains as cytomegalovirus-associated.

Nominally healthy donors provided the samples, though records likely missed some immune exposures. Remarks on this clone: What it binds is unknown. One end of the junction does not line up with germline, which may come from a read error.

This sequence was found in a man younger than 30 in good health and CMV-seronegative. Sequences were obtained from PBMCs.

The CDR3 loop reads CASSLGLSCEQYF. CDR3 sequence (DNA): TGCGCCAGCAGCTTGGGGCTCTCCTGCGAGCAGTACTTC. The rearrangement links TRBV5-1 to TRBJ2-7; D ambiguous. The germline V gene has CDR1 SGHRS and CDR2 YFSETQ. The CDR3 consists of 13 residues.